The rows below give T cell receptor beta chains drawn from one sample of a study of OX40 agonist ivuxolimab in advanced cancers. Clones were read by immunoSEQ multiplex PCR, and TCRdb kept only the in-frame ones, dropping some. The sample lists under 50,000 clones, 88% seen once, with under 10% in the top ten. Sequenced material: CD4+ or CD8+ T cells sorted from blood, taken in a trial of the OX40 agonist ivuxolimab. These receptors were collected from an adult with an advanced solid tumor such as melanoma, head and neck, liver or kidney cancer. Each CDR3 is given with its conserved first and last residue. Fields, in order: V gene, D gene, clone size, J gene, CDR3 protein, CDR3 DNA. A D gene is named only where the DNA matches it firmly. Some rows mark clone size as missing; the rest say once, few, many or name a class of expanded clone.

TRBV5-6	.	.	TRBJ2-7	CASSPGRSEEQYF	TGTGCCAGCAGCCCGGGTCGGAGCGAGGAGCAGTACTTC
TRBV30	.	.	TRBJ1-3	CAWSRQGNTIYF	TGTGCCTGGAGCAGACAGGGAAACACCATATATTTT
TRBV5-1	.	.	TRBJ1-2	CASSFKGGYGYTF	TGCGCCAGCAGCTTCAAGGGTGGCTATGGCTACACCTTC
TRBV11-2	TRBD2	.	TRBJ2-7	CASSLTSGPYEQYF	TGTGCCAGCAGCTTAACTAGCGGTCCCTACGAGCAGTACTTC
TRBV29-1	.	.	TRBJ2-5	CREMGGTVGQETQYF	TGCAGAGAGATGGGGGGCACTGTGGGCCAAGAGACCCAGTACTTC
TRBV11-2	.	.	TRBJ2-7	CASSLSDEAYEQYF	TGTGCCAGCAGCTTAAGTGATGAGGCCTACGAGCAGTACTTC
TRBV30	.	.	TRBJ1-6	CAWMARGLSSSYNSPLHF	TGTGCCTGGATGGCCCGAGGCCTATCGAGCTCCTATAATTCACCCCTCCACTTT
TRBV28	.	few	TRBJ1-2	CASTQRLNYGYTF	TGTGCCAGCACCCAAAGGCTGAACTATGGCTACACCTTC
TRBV6-6	.	few	TRBJ2-7	CASTELPTYEQYF	TGTGCCAGCACTGAGCTACCCACCTACGAGCAGTACTTC
TRBV4-2	.	.	TRBJ1-1	CASSQDAPGGTEAFF	TGTGCCAGCAGCCAAGATGCCCCGGGCGGCACTGAAGCTTTCTTT
TRBV7-9	.	.	TRBJ1-4	CASTLGGASEKLFF	TGTGCCAGCACCTTAGGGGGGGCGAGTGAAAAACTGTTTTTT
TRBV29-1	.	.	TRBJ1-1	CSVHQWKNTEAFF	TGCAGCGTTCATCAGTGGAAGAACACTGAAGCTTTCTTT
TRBV6-1	.	.	TRBJ2-5	CASSSTGTLYF	TGTGCCAGCAGCTCTACCGGGACTTTGTACTTC
TRBV12-5	TRBD1	.	TRBJ1-2	CASGLGGTGYGYTF	TGTGCTAGTGGTTTGGGGGGGACAGGCTATGGCTACACCTTC
TRBV14	.	few	TRBJ2-3	CASSGGQLWTDTQYF	TGTGCCAGCAGCGGTGGACAGCTCTGGACAGATACGCAGTATTTT
TRBV11-2	.	.	TRBJ1-5	CASSLTSNQPQHF	TGTGCCAGCAGCTTAACGAGCAATCAGCCCCAGCATTTT
TRBV28	.	.	TRBJ1-5	CASSLAGPEPLYSNQPQHF	TGTGCCAGCAGTTTGGCTGGGCCCGAGCCCTTGTATAGCAATCAGCCCCAGCATTTT
TRBV19	.	.	TRBJ2-7	CASGDRGLSSYEQYF	TGTGCCAGCGGAGATAGGGGCCTAAGCTCCTACGAGCAGTACTTC
TRBV9	.	.	TRBJ2-2	CASSVAPTEGTGELFF	TGTGCCAGCAGCGTAGCCCCTACTGAGGGAACCGGGGAGCTGTTTTTT
TRBV7-2	.	.	TRBJ2-7	CASSSTQGYEQYF	TGTGCCAGCAGCTCAACCCAGGGGTACGAGCAGTACTTC
TRBV7-9	.	.	TRBJ1-6	CASSFRTDNSPLHF	TGTGCCAGCAGCTTTCGGACAGATAATTCACCCCTCCACTTT
TRBV21-1	.	.	TRBJ2-5	CASSKARGAETYQETQYF	TGTGCCAGCAGCAAAGCGCGAGGGGCAGAGACCTACCAAGAGACCCAGTACTTC
TRBV5-1	.	.	TRBJ2-5	CASRIGNRETQYF	TGCGCCAGCCGCATTGGGAACAGAGAGACCCAGTACTTC
TRBV7-8	.	.	TRBJ1-1	CASSLAGEDKAFF	TGTGCCAGCAGCTTAGCAGGGGAGGATAAAGCTTTCTTT
TRBV19	.	.	TRBJ1-5	CASGGDQPQHF	TGTGCTTCAGGTGGGGACCAGCCCCAGCATTTT
TRBV7-9	.	once	TRBJ2-7	CASSLNADSYEQYF	TGTGCCAGCAGCTTAAATGCGGATTCCTACGAGCAGTACTTC
TRBV25-1	.	.	TRBJ2-7	CASSGHRDGEQYF	TGTGCCAGCAGTGGGCACAGGGACGGGGAGCAGTACTTC
TRBV19	.	.	TRBJ2-2	CASSRQGANTGELFF	TGTGCCAGTAGTAGGCAGGGCGCGAACACCGGGGAGCTGTTTTTT
TRBV5-1	.	.	TRBJ2-5	CASRSGLEETQYF	TGCGCCAGCAGAAGTGGGCTAGAAGAGACCCAGTACTTC
TRBV11-3	.	.	TRBJ1-1	CASSFTGTSLTEAFF	TGTGCCAGCAGCTTCACCGGGACATCTCTCACTGAAGCTTTCTTT
TRBV5-4	TRBD1	few	TRBJ1-2	CASSFRDTGGYGYTF	TGTGCCAGCAGCTTCCGAGATACAGGGGGCTATGGCTACACCTTC
TRBV6-1	TRBD1	.	TRBJ1-1	CAEGTGANTEAFF	TGTGCCGAAGGGACAGGGGCAAACACTGAAGCTTTCTTT
TRBV5-1	TRBD1	.	TRBJ2-7	CASKTQGAAYEQYF	TGCGCCAGCAAAACCCAGGGGGCTGCCTACGAGCAGTACTTC
TRBV2	.	.	TRBJ2-3	CASSRARAPTDTQYF	TGTGCCAGCTCCCGGGCGCGGGCACCCACAGATACGCAGTATTTT
TRBV19	.	.	TRBJ2-5	CASSIVIGQETQYF	TGTGCCAGTAGTATAGTGATCGGCCAAGAGACCCAGTACTTC
TRBV15	.	.	TRBJ1-1	CATSRKTVNTEAFF	TGTGCCACCAGCAGAAAAACAGTGAACACTGAAGCTTTCTTT
TRBV27	.	.	TRBJ1-6	CASSPRYNSPLHF	TGTGCCAGCAGTCCACGATATAATTCACCCCTCCACTTT
TRBV30	TRBD1	.	TRBJ1-5	CAWSVSGGQPQHF	TGTGCCTGGAGTGTTTCAGGGGGTCAGCCCCAGCATTTT
TRBV7-6	.	.	TRBJ2-1	CASSSQLRGRRMGEQFF	TGTGCCAGCAGCTCCCAACTCAGGGGCCGGAGGATGGGGGAGCAGTTCTTC
TRBV28	TRBD1	.	TRBJ2-3	CASNVRQGTDTQYF	TGTGCCAGCAACGTCCGACAGGGGACAGATACGCAGTATTTT
TRBV10-3	.	once	TRBJ2-7	CAITDFGLYEQYF	TGTGCCATCACCGATTTCGGGCTATACGAGCAGTACTTC
TRBV6-6	.	.	TRBJ1-1	CASSYQIEAFF	TGTGCCAGCAGTTATCAGATTGAAGCTTTCTTT
TRBV5-1	.	.	TRBJ2-3	CASSFQQGDTQYF	TGCGCCAGCAGCTTTCAACAAGGGGATACGCAGTATTTT
TRBV5-1	TRBD1	once	TRBJ1-5	CASSLFGTGDQPQHF	TGCGCCAGCAGCTTGTTCGGGACAGGGGATCAGCCCCAGCATTTT
TRBV4-1	TRBD1	few	TRBJ1-4	CASSQDDRGRGKLFF	TGCGCCAGCAGCCAAGATGACAGGGGTAGAGGAAAACTGTTTTTT
TRBV19	TRBD1	.	TRBJ1-2	CASRDRWGYTF	TGTGCCAGTAGGGACAGGTGGGGCTACACCTTC
TRBV11-2	.	.	TRBJ2-5	CASSLDQGGETQYF	TGTGCCAGCAGCTTAGATCAGGGCGGAGAGACCCAGTACTTC
TRBV7-3	TRBD1	few	TRBJ2-2	CASRLTGGGTGELFF	TGTGCCAGCAGACTTACAGGGGGCGGCACCGGGGAGCTGTTTTTT
TRBV30	TRBD1	.	TRBJ2-5	CAWGRGQGARETQYF	TGTGCCTGGGGGCGGGGACAGGGGGCGCGGGAGACCCAGTACTTC
TRBV10-3	TRBD1	.	TRBJ2-7	CAISEAGGHNEQYF	TGTGCCATCAGTGAGGCAGGGGGACACAACGAGCAGTACTTC
TRBV28	.	.	TRBJ2-5	CASSSIVGGARETQYF	TGTGCCAGCAGTTCGATTGTTGGGGGAGCGAGAGAGACCCAGTACTTC
TRBV11-1	.	few	TRBJ2-7	CASSLGGPGGEQYF	TGTGCCAGCAGCTTAGGGGGCCCAGGAGGTGAGCAGTACTTC